The entry below gives a single T cell receptor beta chain sequence along with its context. The repertoire was sequenced with immunoSEQ multiplex PCR; TCRdb's copy has only in-frame clones and lacks some. The sample has approximately 300,000 clones; 80% to 85% are singletons. This sample was included in a study of blood T cell repertoires in COVID-19. Study at large: The study drew acute and convalescent COVID-19 samples from the United States, Italy and Spain. Nucleic acid was either cDNA or gDNA, and it came from T cells, B-cell-depleted T cells, or PBMCs.

Patients in Seattle were enrolled during active infection, then followed longitudinally. The CDR3 runs to 14 residues. Germline V lookup: CDR1 MNHEY, CDR2 SVGEGT. With 2 bases clipped from V and 10 bases from J, the junction kept 7 bases outside the gene matches. The sequencing sample was made of peripheral blood. The chain couples TRBV6-2 or TRBV6-3 to TRBJ2-3, with 9 bases fitting TRBD2. This sequence was found in a person between 65 and 79 years old with COVID-19, enrolled during active disease. CDR3 sequence (DNA): TGTGCCAGCAGTTACCGGCCTAGCGGGATGGCGCAGTATTTT. This gives the protein CASSYRPSGMAQYF.